A single T cell receptor (beta chain) is shown here with its context. Its antigen has not been determined. Base qualities are missing; no much larger clone stands one base away. This entry is derived from a study of T-cell reconstitution after alpha-beta-depleted transplantation in children (dated by TCRdb to between 2015 and 2016). Notes on the research overall: Using TCR repertoire profiling, the study followed T-cell immune reconstitution in a quantitative way in children after TCRalphabeta/CD19-depleted allogeneic hematopoietic cell transplantation.

According to the study, the label for this sample's treatment or condition signals: allogeneic hematopoietic cell transplantation with graft depleted of TCRalphabeta T cells and CD19 B cells. The children who served as transplant recipients had been given grafts of TCRalphabeta/CD19-depleted allogeneic hematopoietic cells. Beyond this particular receptor, the publication reports: About two months after transplant, the apparently early recovery of alphabetaT-cell counts reportedly depended on just several hundred clones that had expanded rapidly and came from non-depleted graft cells. In some patients, the high TCRbeta diversity seen at day 60 was put down to recipient T cells and intrathymic progenitors that had survived conditioning. Over subsequent months, a decline in hyperexpanded clone frequencies was noted, and after one year, T-cell counts and TCRbeta diversity were mostly ascribed to newly produced T cells.

Trimming takes 3 bases from V and 3 bases from J, and the germline ends sit 11 bases apart. The CDR3 has 14 amino acids, counting the end cysteine and phenylalanine. The DNA shown is the 42-base CDR3, in frame from base 1. As encoded in the germline V gene, CDR1 is KGHSH while CDR2 is LQKENI. Libraries were prepared through PCR. Sequencing instrument: Illumina HiSeq 2500. TCR libraries were prepared with molecular barcoding, using unique molecular identifiers to normalize TCRbeta repertoire quantification. The raw public data were reprocessed by TCRdb itself: fastp quality trimming at Q25, MiXCR clonotype calling, in-frame beta chains only. Rows are unified per CDR3 protein, each entry keeping the most common DNA and genes. This sample holds some 840,000 distinct CDR3 sequences; roughly 15% were observed only once. Roughly 5% of the sample belongs to the ten largest clones.

This clonotype was sampled from a male patient younger than 18 who had a stem cell transplant for acute lymphoblastic leukemia, so the T cells may come from the graft donor. In this chain, TRBV18 is recombined with TRBJ1-1, with the identity of the D gene unclear. Sequencing was performed on PBMCs, mostly from graft donor cells, taken 360 days after TCRalphabeta/CD19-depleted stem cell transplant. CDR3 reads: CASSPLPRDTEAFF. The DNA is TGTGCCAGCTCACCCCTCCCACGCGACACTGAAGCTTTCTTT.